This T cell receptor beta chain was captured by sequencing in a study of shared clonotypes between healthy human individuals. Study-wide context: The study used three CD4 naive, three CD4 memory, two CD8 naive and one CD8 memory plate per donor. The study, taken as a whole, reports: Rarefaction showed that sequencing of sorted subsets was incomplete (despite large depth). Among four donors, roughly 5% of naive CD4 clonotypes were found in common. The low donor count limited represented genetic and exposure-history diversity.

Notes on this clone: Its antigen is undetermined.

The CDR3 runs 13 residues. The germline V gene has CDR1 SGHTS and CDR2 YDEGEE. V shed 0 bases and J 9 bases; nucleotides not matched to a gene: 2. Using immunoSEQ multiplex PCR, the repertoire was profiled, and TCRdb retains in-frame clones only, with some absent. The sample lists some 380,000 clones, just over 95% seen once, with about 0.32% in the top ten. The sample taken for sequencing was memory CD8+ T cells sorted from blood. Subset in this sample: CD45RO+ cells pooled with CCR7-negative TemRA cells. This chain joins TRBV5-8 and TRBJ2-4; 8 bases are shared with TRBD2. The origin of this receptor is a young man in good health. The CDR3 DNA sequence: TGTGCCAGCAGCTTGGCTCTAGCGGGCATTCAGTACTTC. It codes for CASSLALAGIQYF.